One sample yielded the 6 T cell receptor beta chains listed below, sequenced in a study of CD8+CD57+ T cells in acquired aplastic anemia. The TCR beta profiling, which covered VDJ combination and CDR3 sequence, was carried out using genomic DNA as the template. In TCRdb, the reads were re-called with MiXCR into one record per CDR3 protein. The sample yields hundreds of thousands of distinct CDR3 sequences, roughly a third seen once. CD8+CD57+ cell expansion had been shown by flow cytometry in patients chosen for sequencing. The source material was sorted CD4+, CD8+, or CD8+CD57+ T cells (not recorded which) from PBMCs. These receptors came from a human donor with aplastic anemia.

This clonotype appeared many times. The V gene is TRBV7-2, the J gene TRBJ2-5; D call uncertain. V lost 1 base and J 7 bases, leaving 4 bases between the germline ends. In germline, CDR1 is SGHTA, CDR2 FQGNSA. This CDR3 is 11 amino acids long. The CDR3 loop reads CASSLDATQYF. The CDR3 DNA reads TGTGCCAGCAGCTTAGACGCGACCCAGTACTTC.

This clonotype occurred a few times. J is TRBJ1-3 and V is TRBV4-3; no definite D call. The germline V gene encodes CDR1 LGHNA and CDR2 YSLEER. V was cut by 0 bases and J by 3 bases, with 9 bases left in between. This CDR3 is built from 15 residues. The DNA of the CDR3 is TGCGCCAGCAGCCAAGAGAAGAGTGGTGGAAACACCATATATTTT. Residues: CASSQEKSGGNTIYF.

The chain links TRBV19 to TRBJ2-1, with 12 bases aligning to TRBD2. Trimming cost V 1 base and J 8 bases; bases outside gene matches: 12. The CDR3 is made up of 18 amino acids. Germline assignment: CDR1 LNHDA and CDR2 SQIVND (reference sequence). The CDR3 nucleotides read TGTGCCAGTAGTATAGGACTAGCGGGAGCGGGGTTCGTATATGAGCAGTTCTTC. Its protein is CASSIGLAGAGFVYEQFF.

V is TRBV30 and J is TRBJ1-1; no reliable D call. Germline V lookup: CDR1 GTSNPN, CDR2 SVGIG (reference sequence). V lost 2 bases and J 5 bases, leaving 15 bases between the germline ends. There are 14 residues in the CDR3. The DNA for the CDR3 is TGTGCCTGGAGTCCTCCTGGAGGGTGGACTGAAGCTTTCTTT. It yields the protein CAWSPPGGWTEAFF.

J is TRBJ2-3 and V is TRBV5-4; 9 nucleotides align to TRBD2. The V gene end was trimmed by 2 bases and the J gene end by 3 bases; junction bases not matched to a gene: 4. Germline V gene data show CDR1 as SGHNT and CDR2 as YYREEE (reference sequence). This CDR3 is built from 15 residues. The CDR3 region has the DNA TGTGCCAGCAGCTTCCTGACTAGCGGAACAGATACGCAGTATTTT. Amino acid sequence: CASSFLTSGTDTQYF.

The genes are TRBV4-2 and TRBJ2-1; 10 nucleotides agree with TRBD2. The length of the CDR3 is 16 residues. J lost 7 bases, V lost 2 bases, and 8 bases had no gene match. Germline lookup yields CDR1 LGHNA and CDR2 YNFKEQ. The CDR3 spells CASSQPAGGLGNEQFF. CDR3 coding DNA: TGTGCCAGCAGCCAACCAGCGGGGGGGCTTGGTAATGAGCAGTTCTTC.